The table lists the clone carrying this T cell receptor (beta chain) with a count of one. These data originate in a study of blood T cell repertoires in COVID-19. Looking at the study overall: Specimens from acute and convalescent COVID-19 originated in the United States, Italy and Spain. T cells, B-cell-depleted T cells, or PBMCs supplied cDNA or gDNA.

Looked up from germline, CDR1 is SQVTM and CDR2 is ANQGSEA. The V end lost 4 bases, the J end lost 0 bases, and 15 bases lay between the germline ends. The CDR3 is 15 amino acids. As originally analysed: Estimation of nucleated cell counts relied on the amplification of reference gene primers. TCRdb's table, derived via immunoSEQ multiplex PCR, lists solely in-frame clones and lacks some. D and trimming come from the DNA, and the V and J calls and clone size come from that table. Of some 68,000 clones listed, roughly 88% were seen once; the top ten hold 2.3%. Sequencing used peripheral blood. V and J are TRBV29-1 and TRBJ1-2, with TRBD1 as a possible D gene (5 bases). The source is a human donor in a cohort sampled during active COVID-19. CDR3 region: CSVALLGAANYGYTF. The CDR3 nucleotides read TGCAGCGTTGCCCTTCTTGGGGCAGCTAACTATGGCTACACCTTC.